One sample yielded the 7 T cell receptor beta chains listed below, sequenced in a study of cytomegalovirus exposure and HLA in healthy donors. The primer mix had 60 Vbeta and 13 Jbeta primers. TCRdb's table, derived via immunoSEQ multiplex PCR, lists solely in-frame clones and lacks some. In the table there are 150,000 or so clones, roughly 73% of which are singletons. Sample: PBMCs. The receptors originated from a woman in her thirties or forties in good health and CMV-seropositive.

The V gene is TRBV7-3, the J gene TRBJ2-1; 10 nucleotides match TRBD2. After removal of 1 base from V and 4 bases from J, the junction contained 7 bases not matched to a gene. The CDR3 loop spans 17 amino acids. Germline V gene data show CDR1 as SGHTA and CDR2 as FQGTGA. CDR3 in amino acids: CASSLKGSSGSYNEQFF. The CDR3 nucleotides are TGTGCCAGCAGCTTAAAGGGGTCTAGCGGGAGTTACAATGAGCAGTTCTTC.

The chain joins TRBV5-1 to TRBJ2-6, with D perhaps TRBD2 (6 bases). Germline CDR1 SGHRS, CDR2 YFSETQ. This CDR3 is built from 15 residues. Trimming removed 7 bases from V and 0 bases from J, with 11 bases in between. The CDR3 here is CASCRDSSGANVLTF. CDR3 bases: TGCGCCAGCTGCCGGGACTCCTCTGGGGCCAACGTCCTGACTTTC.

The chain employs TRBV7-2 and TRBJ2-5, with TRBD2 identical over 8 bases. Germline lookup yields CDR1 SGHTA and CDR2 FQGNSA. This CDR3 has 16 residues. After removal of 4 bases from V and 7 bases from J, the junction contained 14 bases not matched to a gene. CDR3 bases: TGTGCCAGCAGCTCGTCCGGGACCGCGGGGGGACGGACCCAGTACTTC. Protein sequence: CASSSSGTAGGRTQYF. Full variable domain (outside the CDR3, taken from reference TRBV7-2 and TRBJ2-5): GAGVSQSPSNKVTEKGKDVELRCDPISGHTALYWYRQSLGQGLEFLIYFQGNSAPDKSGLPSDRFSAERTGGSVSTLTIQRTQQEDSAVYLCASSSSGTAGGRTQYFGPGTRLLVL.

This chain uses TRBV5-8 with TRBJ1-1, with 7 bases matching TRBD1. Trimming took 0 bases from V and 5 from J; bases not matched to a gene: 10. The germline V gene encodes CDR1 SGHTS and CDR2 YDEGEE. The CDR3 is 16 amino acids. The CDR3 DNA reads TGTGCCAGCAGCTTGGGAGGCAGGGGGTACGAAACTGAAGCTTTCTTT. Translation: CASSLGGRGYETEAFF.

V usage is TRBV27 and J usage is TRBJ1-5; the D is unclear. Trimming took off 5 bases at V and 2 bases at J, with 25 bases between the two ends. The CDR3 extends over 19 amino acids. Germline lookup yields CDR1 MNHEY and CDR2 SMNVEV (reference sequence). The CDR3 loop is CASSGTGGKGTWGNQPQHF. In nucleotides, the CDR3 is TGTGCCAGCAGTGGAACGGGAGGGAAAGGCACGTGGGGCAATCAGCCCCAGCATTTT.

The rearrangement joins TRBV2 to TRBJ2-3; possibly TRBD2 for D (6 bases). The CDR3 has 17 amino acids. Trimming took off 5 bases at V and 0 bases at J, with 18 bases between the two ends. Germline V CDR1 and CDR2: SNHLY, FYNNEI. In nucleotides, the CDR3 is TGTGCCAGCAGTTCAGGCCCGGGAGCAGGGAGCACAGATACGCAGTATTTT. It specifies CASSSGPGAGSTDTQYF.

The chain combines TRBV6-1 with TRBJ1-2; D is possibly TRBD1 (5 bases). The V gene's germline CDR1 is MNHNS and CDR2 SASEGT. The CDR3 covers 19 residues. Trimming took off 4 bases at V and 0 bases at J, with 24 bases between the two ends. In DNA, the CDR3 is TGTGCCAGCAGTGCGACGACCGGGACTAAGTTTGCCCCTAACTATGGCTACACCTTC. Its protein is CASSATTGTKFAPNYGYTF.